The subject of this entry is one T cell receptor (beta chain). No antigen is known for it. The same CDR3 arises from other DNA sequences in this sample as well. The record originates from a study of cytomegalovirus exposure and HLA in healthy donors. Overall study: The 90 to 150 validation repertoires used the same platform as the 650 to 800 first-cohort repertoires, a later analysis reported.

Study-wide results and caveats: Cytomegalovirus status was reportedly diagnosed by the classifier with high specificity and sensitivity. Rarity held for most TCR sequences, but there were some public TCRs that occurred in many donors. Subsequent analysis revealed that first-cohort TCR clusters tended to co-occur in the 130 or so validation repertoires.

Germline assignment: CDR1 SGHRS and CDR2 YFSETQ. The CDR3 runs to 16 residues. J gave up 1 base and V 1 base, and 4 bases lay outside the gene matches. Libraries were prepared by immunoSEQ multiplex PCR; TCRdb keeps only in-frame clonotypes and omits some of them. Of more than 95,000 clones in the sample, 75% to 90% were seen once. The clonotype comes from a young woman in good health and CMV-seronegative. This chain links TRBV5-1 with TRBJ2-1; 8 bases are shared with TRBD2. Source material: PBMCs. CDR3 amino acids: CASSLSAGVSYNEQFF. The CDR3 coding sequence is TGCGCCAGCAGCTTGTCAGCGGGAGTGTCCTACAATGAGCAGTTCTTC.